Each of the 30 T cell receptor beta chains below was sequenced from the same sample in a study of technical replicates of blood from a handful of donors (dated by TCRdb to 2017 to 2019). The library relied on the immunoSEQ multiplex PCR assay. The source is immuneACCESS, and TCRdb retained only in-frame sequences with V and J called. Part of the clones is not carried over; for the studies checked, unresolved V genes explain less than half of this, and the remainder is unexplained. This sample lists about 49,000 clones; around 90% were detected once. The ten biggest clones cover approximately 3.9% of the sample. The sample comprised PBMCs. The receptors derive from a human donor in good health. Some clones in this sample may be carry-over from other donors' samples.

In its sample, this clone was seen once. V and J are TRBV7-3 and TRBJ2-1; TRBD1 aligns across 8 bases. The CDR3 length is 16 residues. The V gene end was trimmed by 2 bases and the J gene end by 5 bases; junction bases not matched to a gene: 8. Looked up from germline, CDR1 is SGHTA and CDR2 is FQGTGA. CDR3 nucleotide sequence: TGTGCCAGCAGCTTATATCGTTCAGGGGGCCACAATGAGCAGTTCTTC. Translated, it gives CASSLYRSGGHNEQFF. Full variable domain (outside the CDR3, taken from reference TRBV7-3 and TRBJ2-1): GAGVSQTPSNKVTEKGKYVELRCDPISGHTALYWYRQSLGQGPEFLIYFQGTGAADDSGLPNDRFFAVRPEGSVSTLKIQRTERGDSAVYLCASSLYRSGGHNEQFFGPGTRLTVL.

This sequence joins TRBV6-5 and TRBJ1-1, with D possibly TRBD1 on 5 matching bases. V gave up 7 bases and J gave up 8 bases, with 20 bases separating them. From germline, CDR1 is MNHEY and CDR2 SVGAGI. The CDR3 length is 14 residues. The DNA for the CDR3 is TGTGCCAGCACCCCTGGGACTCCTATCACAGAAGCTTTCTTT. It translates to CASTPGTPITEAFF.

V usage is TRBV15 and J usage is TRBJ2-1; 13 positions agree with TRBD2. V shed 4 bases and J 10 bases; nucleotides not matched to a gene: 10. Germline V gene sequence: CDR1 LNHNV, CDR2 YYDKDF (reference sequence). The CDR3 runs 16 residues. The CDR3 here is CATSTFGTSGTGEQFF. DNA for the CDR3: TGTGCCACCAGCACTTTCGGGACTAGCGGGACCGGGGAGCAGTTCTTC.

The chain recombines TRBV7-9 with TRBJ2-7; D possibly corresponds to TRBD1 (6 bases). V dropped 5 bases and J dropped 0 bases, with 14 bases sitting between them. Germline lookup yields CDR1 SEHNR and CDR2 FQNEAQ (reference sequence). This CDR3 is 15 amino acids long. The CDR3 bases are TGTGCCAGCAGCCGACCGCTGGACAGCTCCTACGAGCAGTACTTC. This gives the protein CASSRPLDSSYEQYF. The variable domain in full, with the rest retrieved from reference TRBV7-9 and TRBJ2-7, is DTGVSQNPRHKITKRGQNVTFRCDPISEHNRLYWYRQTLGQGPEFLTYFQNEAQLEKSRLLSDRFSAERPKGSFSTLEIQRTEQGDSAMYLCASSRPLDSSYEQYFGPGTRLTVT.

The V call is TRBV2, the J call TRBJ1-4; 9 bases match TRBD1. This CDR3 is 15 amino acids long. Germline trimming cut 5 bases from V and 8 bases from J; bases unmatched to any gene: 9. Germline V gives CDR1 SNHLY, CDR2 FYNNEI. The CDR3 DNA is TGTGCCAGCAGTCCTGGGGGACAGGGCAGGGAAAAACTGTTTTTT. Amino acid sequence: CASSPGGQGREKLFF.

V and J are TRBV7-9 and TRBJ2-2, with 7 bases matching TRBD1. V shed 10 bases, J shed 6 bases, and the junction held 5 bases outside the gene matches. This CDR3 is 12 amino acids long. Germline V gene lookup returns CDR1 SEHNR and CDR2 FQNEAQ (reference sequence). CDR3 region: CAKRTGAGELFF. For the CDR3, the DNA is TGTGCCAAAAGGACAGGAGCCGGGGAGCTGTTTTTT.

This clone is a singleton in its sample. CDR3 nucleotides: TGTGCCAGCAAGGCGGGTGCACCCTACGAGCAGTACTTC. Translated: CASKAGAPYEQYF. The V and J genes are TRBV27 and TRBJ2-7; D possibly corresponds to TRBD2 (5 bases). V was clipped by 7 bases and J by 2 bases, with 12 bases between them. Germline V gene sequence: CDR1 MNHEY, CDR2 SMNVEV (reference sequence). The length of the CDR3 is 13 residues.

CDR3 loop: CASSPATGTVLRDTQYF. As DNA, the CDR3 is TGTGCCAGCTCACCGGCGACCGGGACAGTGCTTAGAGATACGCAGTATTTT. This chain connects TRBV18 to TRBJ2-3; 7 nucleotides agree with TRBD1. With 3 bases clipped from V and 5 bases from J, the junction kept 14 bases outside the gene matches. The CDR3 loop spans 17 amino acids. Germline CDR1 KGHSH, CDR2 LQKENI.

CDR3 sequence: CSVELGLAGGVGEQYF. The CDR3 DNA is TGCAGCGTTGAACTGGGCCTAGCGGGAGGAGTTGGCGAGCAGTACTTC. The chain is built from TRBV29-1 and TRBJ2-7; 11 positions match TRBD2. The length of the CDR3 is 16 residues. With 2 bases clipped from V and 6 bases from J, the junction kept 12 bases outside the gene matches. The germline CDR1 and CDR2 sequences are SQVTM and ANQGSEA.

The chain recombines TRBV2 with TRBJ2-1; D is ambiguous. This CDR3 has 11 amino acids. The V gene's germline CDR1 is SNHLY and CDR2 FYNNEI. V was clipped by 4 bases and J by 7 bases, with 5 bases between them. CDR3 sequence: CASSVQNEQFF. CDR3 in DNA: TGTGCCAGCAGTGTACAGAATGAGCAGTTCTTC. Complete variable domain (other parts from reference TRBV2 and TRBJ2-1): EPEVTQTPSHQVTQMGQEVILRCVPISNHLYFYWYRQILGQKVEFLVSFYNNEISEKSEIFDDQFSVERPDGSNFTLKIRSTKLEDSAMYFCASSVQNEQFFGPGTRLTVL.

The gene calls are TRBV19 and TRBJ1-1; 7 nucleotides align to TRBD1. V shed 6 bases, J shed 0 bases, and the junction held 10 bases outside the gene matches. CDR1 and CDR2 (germline): LNHDA, SQIVND (reference sequence). The CDR3 totals 16 residues. The CDR3 sequence: CASRPRTGTVNTEAFF. The CDR3 DNA reads as TGTGCCAGTAGGCCTCGAACCGGGACAGTGAACACTGAAGCTTTCTTT.

The chain couples TRBV7-9 to TRBJ1-1; 8 bases are a match to TRBD1. V shed 4 bases, J shed 5 bases, and the junction held 9 bases outside the gene matches. The CDR3 consists of 15 residues. The germline CDR1 and CDR2 sequences are SEHNR and FQNEAQ (reference sequence). The chain's CDR3 is CASSSPQGVGTEAFF. The DNA of the CDR3 is TGTGCCAGCAGCTCCCCACAGGGGGTTGGAACTGAAGCTTTCTTT.

The chain has TRBV18 and TRBJ2-3; 7 nucleotides align to TRBD2. CDR3 length: 15 amino acids. Germline CDR1 is KGHSH and CDR2 is LQKENI. After removal of 3 bases from V and 3 bases from J, the junction contained 6 bases not matched to a gene. CDR3 amino acids: CASSPVGGQTDTQYF. The CDR3 nucleotides read TGTGCCAGCTCACCCGTGGGAGGGCAGACAGATACGCAGTATTTT. Drawing the rest from reference TRBV18 and TRBJ2-3, the complete variable domain is NAGVMQNPRHLVRRRGQEARLRCSPMKGHSHVYWYRQLPEEGLKFMVYLQKENIIDESGMPKERFSAEFPKEGPSILRIQQVVRGDSAAYFCASSPVGGQTDTQYFGPGTRLTVL.

CDR3 DNA sequence: TGTGCCACCCAATCAAGACAGTCCTATGGCTACACCTTC. It is translated as CATQSRQSYGYTF. V usage is TRBV15 and J usage is TRBJ1-2; maybe TRBD1 (5 bases). Germline values: CDR1 LNHNV, CDR2 YYDKDF (reference sequence). The V end was cut by 8 bases, the J end by 4 bases, with 14 bases between. This CDR3 comprises 13 residues. Supplemented by reference TRBV15 and TRBJ1-2, the full variable domain reads DAMVIQNPRYQVTQFGKPVTLSCSQTLNHNVMYWYQQKSSQAPKLLFHYYDKDFNNEADTPDNFQSRRPNTSFCFLDIRSPGLGDTAMYLCATQSRQSYGYTFGSGTRLTVV.

This chain joins TRBV6-1 and TRBJ2-5, with TRBD2 matching 8 bases. CDR1 MNHNS and CDR2 SASEGT come from the germline V gene. V shed 0 bases, J shed 4 bases, and the junction held 16 bases outside the gene matches. There are 19 residues in the CDR3. CDR3 amino acids: CASSEALEGGGLLGETQYF. As DNA, the CDR3 is TGTGCCAGCAGTGAAGCGTTGGAGGGCGGGGGGCTTCTAGGAGAGACCCAGTACTTC.

The chain carries TRBV5-1 and TRBJ2-5, with D possibly TRBD2 on 5 matching bases. The CDR3 consists of 14 residues. In germline, CDR1 is SGHRS, CDR2 YFSETQ. V gave up 0 bases and J gave up 3 bases, with 9 bases separating them. CDR3 amino acids: CASSLATSKETQYF. The DNA of the CDR3 is TGCGCCAGCAGCTTGGCCACTAGTAAAGAGACCCAGTACTTC. Full variable domain (remainder filled in from reference TRBV5-1 and TRBJ2-5): KAGVTQTPRYLIKTRGQQVTLSCSPISGHRSVSWYQQTPGQGLQFLFEYFSETQRNKGNFPGRFSGRQFSNSRSEMNVSTLELGDSALYLCASSLATSKETQYFGPGTRLLVL.

The rearrangement uses TRBV2 and TRBJ2-2, with 7 nucleotides matching TRBD2. V gave up 7 bases and J gave up 7 bases; unmatched junction bases: 12. Germline CDR1 is SNHLY and CDR2 is FYNNEI. There are 15 residues in the CDR3. The CDR3 sequence: CASTLLWGGNGELFF. DNA for the CDR3: TGTGCCAGCACCCTCTTGTGGGGGGGAAACGGGGAGCTGTTTTTT. The full variable domain, its missing parts supplied by reference TRBV2 and TRBJ2-2, is EPEVTQTPSHQVTQMGQEVILRCVPISNHLYFYWYRQILGQKVEFLVSFYNNEISEKSEIFDDQFSVERPDGSNFTLKIRSTKLEDSAMYFCASTLLWGGNGELFFGEGSRLTVL.

For the CDR3, the DNA is TGTGTCAGAAGCACCTGTGCTAGTACGTCCTACGAGCAGTACTTC. Residues: CVRSTCASTSYEQYF. This chain links TRBV7-5 with TRBJ2-7; the table calls TRBD2, which could not be checked here. TRBV7-5 is noted as a pseudogene. This CDR3 is 15 amino acids long.

This rearrangement joins TRBV27 to TRBJ1-6; D is uncertain. V was shortened by 8 bases and J by 10 bases, with 18 bases between the two germline ends. The germline gives CDR1 MNHEY, CDR2 SMNVEV (reference sequence). The CDR3 has 14 residues. This CDR3 reads CASGRVRDGSPLHF. The CDR3 region has the DNA TGTGCCAGCGGGCGGGTCCGGGATGGATCACCCCTCCACTTT.

By sample fraction, this clone is large. J is TRBJ2-2 and V is TRBV29-1; D possibly corresponds to TRBD2 (5 bases). V was clipped by 6 bases and J by 6 bases, with 11 bases between them. From germline, CDR1 is SQVTM and CDR2 ANQGSEA. This CDR3 has 12 amino acids. The CDR3 DNA reads TGCAGCGTATTTACCGGGGCCGGGGAGCTGTTTTTT. Amino acids: CSVFTGAGELFF.

The chain couples TRBV4-1 to TRBJ2-7; D is perhaps TRBD2 (6 bases). V was trimmed by 2 bases and J by 7 bases, leaving 9 bases between them. The CDR3 consists of 12 residues. The germline CDR1 and CDR2 sequences are MGHRA and YSYEKL. CDR3 DNA sequence: TGCGCCAGCAGCCAACGGGGGTTGGAGCAGTACTTC. This encodes CASSQRGLEQYF.

The rearrangement uses TRBV4-3 and TRBJ2-1; the match to TRBD2 covers 10 bases. J lost 8 bases, V lost 1 base, and 5 bases had no gene match. The germline CDR1 and CDR2 sequences are LGHNA and YSLEER. The CDR3 is 15 amino acids. The CDR3 is CASSQGSGGWDEQFF. The DNA for the CDR3 is TGCGCCAGCAGCCAAGGTAGCGGGGGGTGGGATGAGCAGTTCTTC.

This chain links TRBV12-5 with TRBJ1-1, with D possibly being TRBD1 (5 bases). Trimming removed 1 base at V and 11 bases at J, with 14 bases between. This CDR3 is 13 amino acids long. Germline V gene sequence: CDR1 LGHNT, CDR2 FRNRAP. This CDR3 reads CASGLAGTRRAFF. The CDR3 DNA reads TGTGCTAGTGGTTTGGCCGGGACTAGAAGGGCTTTCTTT.

The V gene is TRBV7-9, the J gene TRBJ2-5; the match to TRBD2 covers 10 bases. V was pared by 2 bases and J by 5 bases, with 8 bases of the junction left unmatched. This CDR3 has 16 residues. Germline V gene lookup returns CDR1 SEHNR and CDR2 FQNEAQ (reference sequence). The DNA for the CDR3 is TGTGCCAGCAGCTTAATCACTAGCGGGGCGTCTGAGACCCAGTACTTC. Translation: CASSLITSGASETQYF.

V usage is TRBV2 and J usage is TRBJ1-1; weak D call: TRBD1 (5 bases). This CDR3 spans 14 amino acids. V lost 8 bases and J lost 1, with 14 bases in between. The germline CDR1 and CDR2 sequences are SNHLY and FYNNEI. CDR3 nucleotides: TGTGCCAGCTGGACCCTAACAGGGAACACTGAAGCTTTCTTT. Its protein is CASWTLTGNTEAFF.

The V gene is TRBV21-1, the J gene TRBJ1-2; the table's D call, TRBD1, has no DNA check behind it. TRBV21-1 is described as a pseudogene. CDR3 length equals 18 residues. The DNA of the CDR3 is TGTGCCAGCAGCAAAGGGGTCGGCAGGGGATTCAAAGTTTGTGGCTACACCTTC. It codes for CASSKGVGRGFKVCGYTF.

V and J are TRBV6-5 and TRBJ1-5; no definite D call. CDR3 size: 13 residues. The germline V gene encodes CDR1 MNHEY and CDR2 SVGAGI. V gave up 4 bases and J gave up 7 bases, with 11 bases separating them. Written as DNA, the CDR3 is TGTGCCAGCAGTTCGACATCAATCCAGCCCCAGCATTTT. Amino acid sequence: CASSSTSIQPQHF.

The chain carries TRBV5-5 and TRBJ1-5; no clear D gene. Trimming removed 2 bases at V and 3 bases at J, with 3 bases between. This CDR3 has 12 amino acids. The germline CDR1 and CDR2 sequences are SGHKS and YYEKEE (reference sequence). The CDR3 spells CASSFINQPQHF. The CDR3, as DNA: TGTGCCAGCAGCTTTATCAATCAGCCCCAGCATTTT. Looking up the rest from reference TRBV5-5 and TRBJ1-5 gives the full variable domain: DAGVTQSPTHLIKTRGQQVTLRCSPISGHKSVSWYQQVLGQGPQFIFQYYEKEERGRGNFPDRFSARQFPNYSSELNVNALLLGDSALYLCASSFINQPQHFGDGTRLSIL.

V gene TRBV25-1 combines with J gene TRBJ1-2, with 9 bases aligning to TRBD1. Germline V gene sequence: CDR1 MGHDK, CDR2 SYGVNS. The CDR3 contains 15 residues. With 3 bases clipped from V and 7 bases from J, the junction kept 9 bases outside the gene matches. The CDR3 protein is CASSDNSGTGLGYTF. DNA of the CDR3: TGTGCCAGCAGTGATAATAGCGGGACAGGGCTTGGCTACACCTTC.

This chain connects TRBV6-5 to TRBJ1-3; D is unresolved. The CDR3 spans 13 residues. V was clipped by 10 bases and J by 0 bases, with 10 bases between them. Germline V gene data show CDR1 as MNHEY and CDR2 as SVGAGI. CDR3 sequence: CATTSVSGNTIYF. The CDR3 region has the DNA TGTGCCACTACCTCCGTCTCTGGAAACACCATATATTTT.